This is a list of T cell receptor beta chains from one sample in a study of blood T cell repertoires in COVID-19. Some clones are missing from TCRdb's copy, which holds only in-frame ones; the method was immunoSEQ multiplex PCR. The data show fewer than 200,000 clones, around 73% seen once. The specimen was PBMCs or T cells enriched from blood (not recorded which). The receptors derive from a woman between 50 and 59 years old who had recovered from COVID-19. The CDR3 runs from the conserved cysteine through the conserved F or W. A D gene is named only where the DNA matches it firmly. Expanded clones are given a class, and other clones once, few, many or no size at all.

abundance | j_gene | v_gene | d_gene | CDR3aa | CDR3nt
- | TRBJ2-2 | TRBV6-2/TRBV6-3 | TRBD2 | CASTYSGTSGMNTGELFF | TGTGCCAGCACTTACTCAGGGACTAGCGGAATGAACACCGGGGAGCTGTTTTTT
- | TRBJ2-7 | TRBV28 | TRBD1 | CASTTPGGASYEQYF | TGTGCCAGCACCACCCCAGGGGGCGCCTCCTACGAGCAGTACTTC
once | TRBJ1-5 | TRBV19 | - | CASSPAGNVGNQPQHF | TGTGCCAGTAGTCCTGCGGGTAACGTTGGCAATCAGCCCCAGCATTTT
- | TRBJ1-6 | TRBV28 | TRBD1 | CASKEDRVNSPLHF | TGTGCCAGCAAGGAAGACAGGGTTAATTCACCCCTCCACTTT
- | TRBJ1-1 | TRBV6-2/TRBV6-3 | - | CASSYSGGRMNTEAFF | TGTGCCAGCAGTTACTCGGGGGGGCGGATGAACACTGAAGCTTTCTTT
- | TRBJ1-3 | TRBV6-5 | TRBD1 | CASSYSTGRGNTIYF | TGTGCCAGCAGTTACTCGACAGGGAGGGGAAACACCATATATTTT
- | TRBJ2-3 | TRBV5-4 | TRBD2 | CASSLRLAESTDTQYF | TGTGCCAGCAGCTTGAGGCTAGCGGAGTCCACAGATACGCAGTATTTT
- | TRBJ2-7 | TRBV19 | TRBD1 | CASSPGTGASSYEQYF | TGTGCCAGTAGTCCCGGGACAGGGGCCTCCTCCTACGAGCAGTACTTC
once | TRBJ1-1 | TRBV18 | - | CASSAGPRDTEAFF | TGTGCCAGCTCAGCGGGCCCTAGGGACACTGAAGCTTTCTTT
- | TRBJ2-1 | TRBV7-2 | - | CASSSDWSSTAVF | TGTGCCAGCAGCTCAGACTGGTCCTCGACGGCGGTCTTC
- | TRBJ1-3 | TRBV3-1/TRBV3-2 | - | CASSTYRVSGNTIYF | TGTGCCAGCAGCACTTACAGGGTTAGTGGAAACACCATATATTTT
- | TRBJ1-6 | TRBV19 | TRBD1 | CASSMNRGNSPLHF | TGTGCCAGTAGTATGAACAGGGGAAATTCACCCCTCCACTTT
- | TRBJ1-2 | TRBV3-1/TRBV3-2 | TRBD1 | CASSRGQGLYGYTF | TGTGCCAGCAGCCGAGGACAGGGTCTCTATGGCTACACCTTC
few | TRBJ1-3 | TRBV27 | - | CASSSLWAGSGNTIYF | TGTGCCAGCAGTTCCCTTTGGGCCGGCTCTGGAAACACCATATATTTT
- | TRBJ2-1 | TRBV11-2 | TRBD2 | CASRLGTSGFNEQFF | TGTGCCAGCAGACTCGGGACTAGCGGATTCAATGAGCAGTTCTTC
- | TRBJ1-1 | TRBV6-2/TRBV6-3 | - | CASSYSPGDWGEGAFF | TGTGCCAGCAGTTACTCCCCTGGCGATTGGGGTGAGGGAGCTTTCTTT
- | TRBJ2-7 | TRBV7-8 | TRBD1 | CASKVLWQGDSEQYF | TGTGCCAGCAAAGTTCTCTGGCAGGGGGATTCCGAGCAGTACTTC
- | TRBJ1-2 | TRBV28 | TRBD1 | CASSSQTGGVYGYTF | TGTGCCAGCAGTTCCCAGACAGGGGGCGTCTATGGCTACACCTTC
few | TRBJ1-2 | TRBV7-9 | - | CALGERNYGYTF | TGTGCCCTAGGGGAACGGAACTATGGCTACACCTTC
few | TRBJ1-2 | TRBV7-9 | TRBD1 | CASSLGVAGGASLYGYTF | TGTGCCAGCAGCTTAGGCGTAGCAGGGGGCGCTTCCCTCTATGGCTACACCTTC
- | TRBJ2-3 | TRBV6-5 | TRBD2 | CASSSSGWKPDTQYF | TGTGCCAGCAGTTCTAGCGGGTGGAAACCAGATACGCAGTATTTT
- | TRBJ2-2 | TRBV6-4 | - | CASSLEKNTGELFF | TGTGCCAGCAGTCTAGAGAAGAACACCGGGGAGCTGTTTTTT
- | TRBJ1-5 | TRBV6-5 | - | CASSYSRGQPQHF | TGTGCCAGCAGTTACTCCCGGGGTCAGCCCCAGCATTTT
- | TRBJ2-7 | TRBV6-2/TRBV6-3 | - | CASSYSTGDLKSEQYF | TGTGCCAGCAGTTACTCGACGGGGGACCTCAAAAGCGAGCAGTACTTC
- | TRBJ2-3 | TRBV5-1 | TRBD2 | CASSSSGFPSTDTQYF | TGCGCCAGCAGCTCTAGCGGGTTCCCTAGCACAGATACGCAGTATTTT
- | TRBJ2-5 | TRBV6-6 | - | CASSFTGLETQYF | TGTGCCAGCAGTTTTACAGGTCTAGAGACCCAGTACTTC
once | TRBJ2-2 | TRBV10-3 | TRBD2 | CAISESAETSALFF | TGTGCCATCAGTGAGTCAGCTGAGACTAGCGCTCTGTTTTTT
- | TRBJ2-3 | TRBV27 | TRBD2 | CASSPTSGISTDTQYF | TGTGCCAGCAGTCCCACTAGCGGGATTAGCACAGATACGCAGTATTTT
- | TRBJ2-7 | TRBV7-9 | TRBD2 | CASRQGLAGVDEQYF | TGTGCCAGCAGACAAGGACTAGCGGGAGTTGATGAGCAGTACTTC
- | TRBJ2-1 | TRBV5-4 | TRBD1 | CASRRQGAKDEQFF | TGTGCCAGCAGACGACAGGGGGCTAAGGATGAGCAGTTCTTC
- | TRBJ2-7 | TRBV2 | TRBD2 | CASTTGTSGRNEQYF | TGTGCCAGCACTACCGGGACTAGCGGGAGAAACGAGCAGTACTTC
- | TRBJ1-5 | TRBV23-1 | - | CASSLREEGSNQPQHF | TGCGCCAGCAGTCTTAGGGAGGAGGGAAGCAATCAGCCCCAGCATTTT
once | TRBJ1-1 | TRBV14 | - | CASSQVAGAAEAFF | TGTGCCAGCAGCCAAGTGGCAGGGGCTGCTGAAGCTTTCTTT